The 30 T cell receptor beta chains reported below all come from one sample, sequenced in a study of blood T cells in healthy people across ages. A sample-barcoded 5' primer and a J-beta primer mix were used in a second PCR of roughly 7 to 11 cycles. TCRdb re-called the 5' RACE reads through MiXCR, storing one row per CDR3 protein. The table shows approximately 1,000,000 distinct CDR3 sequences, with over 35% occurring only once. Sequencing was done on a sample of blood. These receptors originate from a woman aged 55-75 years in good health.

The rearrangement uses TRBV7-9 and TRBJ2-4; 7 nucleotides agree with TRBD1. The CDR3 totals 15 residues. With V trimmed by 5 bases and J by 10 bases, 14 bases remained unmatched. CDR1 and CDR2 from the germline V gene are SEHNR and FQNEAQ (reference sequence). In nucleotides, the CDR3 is TGTGCCAGCAGCCCAGACGAAGGGGACAGTCTAATTCAGTACTTC. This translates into CASSPDEGDSLIQYF.

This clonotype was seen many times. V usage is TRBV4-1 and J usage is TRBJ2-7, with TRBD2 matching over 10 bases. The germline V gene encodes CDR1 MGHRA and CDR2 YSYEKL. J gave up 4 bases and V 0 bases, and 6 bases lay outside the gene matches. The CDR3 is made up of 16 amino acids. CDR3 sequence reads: CASSQDLASGSYEQYF. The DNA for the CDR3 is TGCGCCAGCAGCCAAGACCTGGCTAGCGGGAGTTACGAGCAGTACTTC.

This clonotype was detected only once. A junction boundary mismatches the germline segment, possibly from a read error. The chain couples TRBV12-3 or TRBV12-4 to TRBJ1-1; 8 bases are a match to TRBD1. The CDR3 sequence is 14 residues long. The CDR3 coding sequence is TGTGCCGGCAGAACCGGGACAGGAAACACTGAAGCTTTCTTT. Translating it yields CAGRTGTGNTEAFF.

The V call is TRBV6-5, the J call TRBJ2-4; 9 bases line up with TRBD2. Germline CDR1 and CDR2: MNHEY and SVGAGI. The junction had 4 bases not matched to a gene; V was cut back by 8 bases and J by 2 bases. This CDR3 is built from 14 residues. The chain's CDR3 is CASRASGTKNIQYF. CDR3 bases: TGTGCCAGCCGGGCTAGCGGGACCAAAAACATTCAGTACTTC.

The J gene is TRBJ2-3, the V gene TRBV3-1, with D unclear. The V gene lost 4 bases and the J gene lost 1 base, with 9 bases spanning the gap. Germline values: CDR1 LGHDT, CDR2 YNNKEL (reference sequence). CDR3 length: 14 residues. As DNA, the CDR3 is TGTGCCAGCAGCCTAGTCTGGGGCACAGATACGCAGTATTTT. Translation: CASSLVWGTDTQYF.

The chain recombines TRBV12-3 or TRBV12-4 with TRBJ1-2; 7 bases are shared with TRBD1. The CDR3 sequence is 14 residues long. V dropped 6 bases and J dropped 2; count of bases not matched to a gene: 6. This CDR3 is CASSPTGRNYGYTF. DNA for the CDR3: TGTGCCAGCAGCCCGACAGGGCGAAACTATGGCTACACCTTC.

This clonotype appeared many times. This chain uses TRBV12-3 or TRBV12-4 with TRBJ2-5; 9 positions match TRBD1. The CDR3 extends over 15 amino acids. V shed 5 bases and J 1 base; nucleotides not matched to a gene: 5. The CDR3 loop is CASSARDRAQETQYF. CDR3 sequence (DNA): TGTGCCAGCAGTGCCCGGGACAGGGCCCAAGAGACCCAGTACTTC.

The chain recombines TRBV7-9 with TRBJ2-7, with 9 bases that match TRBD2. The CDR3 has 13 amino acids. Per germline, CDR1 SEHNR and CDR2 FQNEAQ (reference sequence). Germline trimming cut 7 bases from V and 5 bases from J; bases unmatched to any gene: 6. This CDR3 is CASTVAGDNEQYF. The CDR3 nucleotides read TGTGCCAGCACTGTAGCGGGAGACAACGAGCAGTACTTC.

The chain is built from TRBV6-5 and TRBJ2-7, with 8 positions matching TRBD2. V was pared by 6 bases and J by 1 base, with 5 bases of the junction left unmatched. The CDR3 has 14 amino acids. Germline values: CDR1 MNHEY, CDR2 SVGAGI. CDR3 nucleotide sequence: TGTGCCAGCAGCCAGGGACTAGTATCCTACGAGCAGTACTTC. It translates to CASSQGLVSYEQYF.

The CDR3 DNA sequence: TGCGCCAGCAGTGAGGTCACAGCCTACGAGCAGTACTTC. As protein: CASSEVTAYEQYF. The rearrangement uses TRBV10-2 and TRBJ2-7; D remains ambiguous. This CDR3 has 13 residues. Deletions cut 2 bases from V and 2 bases from J, with 7 bases between. The germline gives CDR1 WSHSY, CDR2 SAAADI.

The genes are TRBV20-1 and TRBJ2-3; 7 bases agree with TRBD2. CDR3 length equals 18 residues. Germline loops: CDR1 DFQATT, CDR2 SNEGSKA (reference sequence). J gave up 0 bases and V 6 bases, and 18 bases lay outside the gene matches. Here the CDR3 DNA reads TGCAGTGCGAACTCCCCGCCGCGGGAGTTTTATAGCACAGATACGCAGTATTTT. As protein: CSANSPPREFYSTDTQYF.

The CDR3 region is CSAQPPLAKNIQYF. The CDR3, as DNA: TGCAGTGCCCAGCCCCCACTAGCCAAAAACATTCAGTACTTC. The chain couples TRBV20-1 to TRBJ2-4; D is ambiguous. The germline CDR1 and CDR2 sequences are DFQATT and SNEGSKA (reference sequence). CDR3 size: 14 residues. V lost 6 bases and J 0 bases, leaving 12 bases between the germline ends.

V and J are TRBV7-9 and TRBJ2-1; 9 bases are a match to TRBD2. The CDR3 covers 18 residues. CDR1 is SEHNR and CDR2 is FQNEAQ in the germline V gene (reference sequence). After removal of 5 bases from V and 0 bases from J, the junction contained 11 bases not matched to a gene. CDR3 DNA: TGTGCCAGCAGCCCCGAGGGCGCGGGAGGGAGCTCCTACAATGAGCAGTTCTTC. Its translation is CASSPEGAGGSSYNEQFF.

The CDR3 region is CASRPRAEAYEQYF. As DNA, the CDR3 is TGTGCCAGCAGGCCCCGGGCAGAAGCCTACGAGCAGTACTTC. This chain joins TRBV6-7 and TRBJ2-7; D gene uncertain. TRBV6-7 is an ORF, and what it does is uncertain. V was pared by 6 bases and J by 2 bases, with 14 bases between. This CDR3 contains 14 residues.

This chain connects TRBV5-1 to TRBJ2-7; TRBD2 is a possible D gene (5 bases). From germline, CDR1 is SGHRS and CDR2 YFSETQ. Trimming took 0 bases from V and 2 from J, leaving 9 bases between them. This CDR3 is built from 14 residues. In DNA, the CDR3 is TGCGCCAGCAGCTTGGCCCGGACTGCCTACGAGCAGTACTTC. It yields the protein CASSLARTAYEQYF.

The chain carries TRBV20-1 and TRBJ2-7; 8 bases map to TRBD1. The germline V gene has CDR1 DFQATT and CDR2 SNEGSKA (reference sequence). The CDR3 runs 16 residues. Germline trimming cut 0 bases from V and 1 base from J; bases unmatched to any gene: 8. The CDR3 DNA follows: TGCAGTGCTAGAGATGAAAGGCAGGGGGCGTCCTACGAGCAGTACTTC. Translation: CSARDERQGASYEQYF.

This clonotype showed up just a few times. CDR3 residues: CASRVGGMYTEAFF. The CDR3 coding sequence is TGTGCCAGCAGGGTTGGGGGGATGTACACTGAAGCTTTCTTT. The rearrangement joins TRBV12-3 or TRBV12-4 to TRBJ1-1; tentative D call: TRBD1 (5 bases). Trimming shortened V by 6 bases and J by 3 bases, and 14 bases separated the two germline ends. The length of the CDR3 is 14 residues.

The CDR3 is CASRAAYGYTF. The CDR3 DNA reads as TGTGCCAGCAGGGCAGCCTATGGCTACACCTTC. This rearrangement joins TRBV6-5 to TRBJ1-2; D not resolved. Germline V lookup: CDR1 MNHEY, CDR2 SVGAGI. The ends were cut back, 6 bases at V and 4 bases at J, with 6 bases in the middle. The CDR3 spans 11 residues.

As DNA, the CDR3 is TGTGCCAGCAGACGCGGGACTAGCGGCTACAATGAGCAGTACTTC. As protein: CASRRGTSGYNEQYF. The genes are TRBV2 and TRBJ2-1, with TRBD2 matching 11 bases. The J call may be mistaken, given a closer DNA end match to TRBJ2-7. This CDR3 has 15 residues. The germline V gene encodes CDR1 SNHLY and CDR2 FYNNEI.

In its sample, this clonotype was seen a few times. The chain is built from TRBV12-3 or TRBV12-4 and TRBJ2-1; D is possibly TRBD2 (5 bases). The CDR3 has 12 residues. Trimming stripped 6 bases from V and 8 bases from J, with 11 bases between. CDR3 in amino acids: CASSHWRDEQFF. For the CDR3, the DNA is TGTGCCAGCAGCCACTGGCGGGATGAGCAGTTCTTC.

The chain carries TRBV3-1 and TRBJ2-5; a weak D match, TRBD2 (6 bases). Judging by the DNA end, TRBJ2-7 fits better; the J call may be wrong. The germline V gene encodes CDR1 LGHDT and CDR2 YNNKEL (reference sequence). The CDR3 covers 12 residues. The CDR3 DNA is TGTGCCAGCAGCCACTTGGGACTCGAGCAGTACTTC. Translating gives CASSHLGLEQYF.

CDR3 bases: TGTGCCAGCAGCTTAGGAGGGGTAGGGGGAACTGAAGCTTTCTTT. This encodes CASSLGGVGGTEAFF. The chain joins TRBV7-9 to TRBJ1-1, with D tentatively TRBD1 (6 bases). Germline CDR1 and CDR2: SEHNR and FQNEAQ (reference sequence). The CDR3 contains 15 residues. V was pared by 1 base and J by 5 bases, with 14 bases between.

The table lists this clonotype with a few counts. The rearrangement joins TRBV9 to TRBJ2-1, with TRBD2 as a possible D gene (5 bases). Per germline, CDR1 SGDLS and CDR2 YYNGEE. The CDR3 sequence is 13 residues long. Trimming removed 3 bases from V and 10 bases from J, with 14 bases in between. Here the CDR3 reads CASSDTYRGEQFF. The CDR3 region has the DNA TGTGCCAGCAGCGATACTTACCGGGGAGAGCAGTTCTTC.

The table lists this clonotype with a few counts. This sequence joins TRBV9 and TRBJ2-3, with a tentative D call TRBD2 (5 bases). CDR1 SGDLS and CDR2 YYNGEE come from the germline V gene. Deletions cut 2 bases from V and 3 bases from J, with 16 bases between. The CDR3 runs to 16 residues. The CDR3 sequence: CASSVRESRGTDTQYF. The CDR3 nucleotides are TGTGCCAGCAGCGTTAGAGAATCCCGAGGGACAGATACGCAGTATTTT.

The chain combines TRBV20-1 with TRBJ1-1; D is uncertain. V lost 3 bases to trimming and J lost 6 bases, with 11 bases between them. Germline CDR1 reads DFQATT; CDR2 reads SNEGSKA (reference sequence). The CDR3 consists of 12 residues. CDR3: CSASFGPAEAFF. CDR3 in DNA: TGCAGTGCTAGTTTTGGGCCAGCTGAAGCTTTCTTT.

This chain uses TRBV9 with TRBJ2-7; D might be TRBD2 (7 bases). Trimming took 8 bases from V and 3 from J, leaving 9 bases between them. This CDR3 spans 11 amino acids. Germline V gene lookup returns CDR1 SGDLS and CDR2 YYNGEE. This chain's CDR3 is CARGGGYEQYF. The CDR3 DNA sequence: TGTGCCAGGGGAGGGGGCTACGAGCAGTACTTC. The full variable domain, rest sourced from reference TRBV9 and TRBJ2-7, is DSGVTQTPKHLITATGQRVTLRCSPRSGDLSVYWYQQSLDQGLQFLIQYYNGEERAKGNILERFSAQQFPDLHSELNLSSLELGDSALYFCARGGGYEQYFGPGTRLTVT.

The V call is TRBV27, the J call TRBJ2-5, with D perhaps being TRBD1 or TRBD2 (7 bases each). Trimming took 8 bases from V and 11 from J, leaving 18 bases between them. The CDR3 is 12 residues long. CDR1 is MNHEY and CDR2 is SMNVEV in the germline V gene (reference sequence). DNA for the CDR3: TGTGCCAGCGTACAGGGGTGGCGGGAGCAGTACTTC. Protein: CASVQGWREQYF.

Written as DNA, the CDR3 is TGTGCCAGCAGCGGACTAGCGGGAGGGAAATGGCAGTTCTTC. Translation: CASSGLAGGKWQFF. The chain uses TRBV6-2 or TRBV6-3 and TRBJ2-1; TRBD2 aligns across 15 bases. The CDR3 extends over 14 amino acids. Germline trimming cut 6 bases from V and 12 bases from J; bases unmatched to any gene: 6. Germline assignment: CDR1 MNHEY and CDR2 SVGEGT.

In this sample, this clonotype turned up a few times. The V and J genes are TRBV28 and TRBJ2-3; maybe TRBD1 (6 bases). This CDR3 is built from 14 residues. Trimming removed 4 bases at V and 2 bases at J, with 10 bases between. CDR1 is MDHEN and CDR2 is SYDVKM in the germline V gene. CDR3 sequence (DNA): TGTGCCAGCAGTTATCGGACAGTCACAGATACGCAGTATTTT. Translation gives CASSYRTVTDTQYF.

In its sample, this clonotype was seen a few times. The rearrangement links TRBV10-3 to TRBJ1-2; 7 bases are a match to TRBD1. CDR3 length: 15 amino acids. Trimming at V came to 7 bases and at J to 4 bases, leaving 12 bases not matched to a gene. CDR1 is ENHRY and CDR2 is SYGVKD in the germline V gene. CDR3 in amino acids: CAITTGQPDLYGYTF. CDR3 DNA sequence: TGTGCCATCACTACGGGACAGCCAGACCTCTATGGCTACACCTTC.